These T cell receptor beta chains were read from a single sample in a study of T cells in Graves' hyperthyroidism and ophthalmopathy. TCRdb reprocessed the multiplex PCR reads via MiXCR and lists one record per CDR3 protein. The sample lists about 500,000 distinct CDR3 sequences; approximately 16% were seen once. Sequences were obtained from blood. These receptors were taken from a woman aged 25 to 45 with Graves' ophthalmopathy. The CDR3 runs from the conserved cysteine through the conserved F or W. Fields, in order: J gene, V gene, D gene, clone size, CDR3 DNA, CDR3 protein. D genes are given only for firm matches. Not every row has a clone size; where given, it reads once, few, many or a size class.

TRBJ2-7 TRBV7-9 . few TGTGCCAGCAGCAAAAGATTAGCATTGGGGGAAAACGAGCAGTACTTC CASSKRLALGENEQYF
TRBJ1-1 TRBV7-2 . many TGTGCCAGCAGCTTAGAGGGCAGGGTGAACACTGAAGCTTTCTTT CASSLEGRVNTEAFF
TRBJ1-6 TRBV28 . few TGTGCCAGCAGTTTATACCAGATAAATTCACCCCTCCACTTT CASSLYQINSPLHF
TRBJ2-2 TRBV4-3 TRBD2 few TGCGCCAGCAGCCAAGAGTTTTGGCGGGAGGACACCGGGGAGCTGTTTTTT CASSQEFWREDTGELFF
TRBJ2-3 TRBV12-3/TRBV12-4 . many TGTGCCACCCTCGACGGGCAGGGGTCAAATACGCAGTATTTT CATLDGQGSNTQYF
TRBJ2-7 TRBV7-2 TRBD2 many TGTGCCAGCAGCTTAGGGACAGGACGGCTAGCGGGAAACGAGCAGTACTTC CASSLGTGRLAGNEQYF
TRBJ2-2 TRBV20-1 . few TGCAGTGCTAGGGAGGTGGGGGCCGGGGAGCTGTTTTTT CSAREVGAGELFF
TRBJ2-7 TRBV7-2 . many TGTGCCAGCAGCTTAGTACGAGTGAGCCTCCGTTACGAGCAGTACTTC CASSLVRVSLRYEQYF
TRBJ2-7 TRBV3-1 TRBD2 . TGTGCCAGCAGCCAAGCTGCTAGCGGATTCTACGAGCAGTACTTC CASSQAASGFYEQYF
TRBJ2-1 TRBV11-2 . many TGTGCCAGCAGCTCTGAGGGGTCCGGAAGGGAGCAGTTCTTC CASSSEGSGREQFF
TRBJ2-7 TRBV6-1 . . TGTGCCAGCATCAGGGGGACTAGAGAGGACGAGCAGTACTTC CASIRGTREDEQYF
TRBJ2-1 TRBV19 . . TGTGCCAGTAGTACTATCCCGGGAGCCAATGAGCAGTTCTTC CASSTIPGANEQFF